There are many counts of the clone carrying this T cell receptor beta chain. The antigen remains unidentified. This specimen comes from a study of glioma-infiltrating T cells. Overall study findings and caveats: Non-neoplastic patients had below-expected tissue-blood divergence, while all gliomas exceeded expectation.

The CDR3 loop spans 14 amino acids. With 4 bases removed from V and 5 bases from J, the gap between germline ends came to 12 bases. CDR1 and CDR2 (germline): SGHDN, FVKESK. Amplification of TCR alpha and beta CDR3 regions from RNA used iRepertoire nested multiplex PCR. One entry per CDR3 protein, called by TCRdb with MiXCR from the multiplex PCR reads. The sample comprises roughly 190,000 distinct CDR3 sequences, about 32% of which are singletons, and 20% rests with the top ten. The sample consisted of glioma tissue, nonneoplastic brain tissue, or PBMCs (not recorded which). V and J are TRBV14 and TRBJ1-5, with D perhaps TRBD1 (6 bases). This clonotype originated in a human donor with low-grade glioma or glioblastoma, undergoing nonglioma brain surgery, or in good health (not recorded which). CDR3 protein: CASSLTGGYQPQHF. The CDR3 DNA is TGTGCCAGCAGCCTGACAGGAGGATATCAGCCCCAGCATTTT. The full variable domain, completed using reference TRBV14 and TRBJ1-5, is EAGVTQFPSHSVIEKGQTVTLRCDPISGHDNLYWYRRVMGKEIKFLLHFVKESKQDESGMPNNRFLAERTGGTYSTLKVQPAELEDSGVYFCASSLTGGYQPQHFGDGTRLSIL.